Sequencing of this TCR beta chain was carried out in a study of blood T cell repertoires in COVID-19. About the study: The origin of the acute and convalescent COVID-19 samples was the United States, Italy and Spain. Sample material is recorded as cDNA or gDNA derived from T cells, B-cell-depleted T cells, or PBMCs.

The CDR3 contains 16 residues. V shed 0 bases and J shed 1 base, with 13 bases lying between them. The V gene's germline CDR1 is SGHRS and CDR2 YFSETQ. Original processing notes: Nucleated cell counts were estimated from reference gene primer amplification. This table comes from immunoSEQ multiplex PCR, and its TCRdb copy is limited to in-frame clones, with some not included. V and J calls plus clone size are reproduced from that table; the DNA served to infer D and trimming. The sample carries 110,000 or so clones, over 70% recorded once. This clone was counted only a few times. The sequence derives from a woman aged 50 to 65 with acute or convalescent COVID-19. Specimen: peripheral blood. J is TRBJ2-5 and V is TRBV5-1, with D perhaps TRBD2 (7 bases). The CDR3 spells CASSLGTGGPQETQYF. CDR3 nucleotide sequence: TGCGCCAGCAGCTTGGGGACGGGGGGCCCCCAAGAGACCCAGTACTTC.